This T cell receptor beta chain was sequenced for a study of beta chain features in type 1 diabetes (dated by TCRdb to 2017 to 2018). For the study in its entirety: Patients and healthy donors did not differ in mean age, gender distribution, total cell number or subset yield. A total of 90 million to 120 million sorted cells were examined across all samples, and a strong correlation was observed between cell number per subset and RNA yield. In the study, recently diagnosed type 1 diabetes patients and matched healthy donors were compared on the TCRB repertoires of their sorted circulating CD4+ T cell subsets. Regulatory and stem cell-like memory subsets were isolated from only 8 patients and about eight healthy donors, whereas naive and central memory subsets came from all 30 or so donors.

The CDR3 goes from the cysteine to the phenylalanine over 14 residues. The read is trimmed to its CDR3 DNA, 42 bases read in frame from base 1. V is trimmed back by 2 bases and J by 4 bases, and the junction contains 4 bases that no gene match accounts for. The germline V gene yields SGHDT for CDR1 and YYEEEE for CDR2. A word on this clone: The target of this receptor is not known. No base quality values were provided; no much bigger clone lies one nucleotide off.

From each donor, a single peripheral blood sample of around 120 mL on average was drawn into heparinised tubes. Naive, central memory, regulatory and stem cell-like memory CD4+ T cells were sorted on a BD FACSAria II using a panel including CD45RO, CCR7, CD25, CD127, CD95 and CD27. Every sorted population had a purity above 95%. PBMCs were isolated right away by Lymphoprep density gradient centrifugation and were stained directly, without culture. So that batch effects would be minimized, each experiment stained and sorted samples in pairs, pairing one healthy donor with one patient. All of the isolated RNA was reverse transcribed with the High Capacity cDNA Reverse Transcription Kit, so expressed TCRB transcripts were sequenced. Deep immunoSEQ sequencing was performed on naive, central memory and regulatory T cell samples, with an average of roughly 3.3 million total reads per sample. Sorted cells were lysed in RLT buffer, and RNA was extracted using DNase-treated RNeasy Micro or Mini kits according to cell number. To prevent cross-contamination, every cell subset was processed on its own, while patient and healthy donor samples were processed together. TCRB sequences were amplified from cDNA with the immunoSEQ multiplex PCR, producing 87-bp fragments spanning the CDR3 region. Sequencing of the amplicons was performed on the Illumina HiSeq platform. As for the original processing: Synthetic template baselines were used to correct PCR bias computationally, reads within Hamming distance 2 were collapsed, and singletons that could not be merged were discarded. Reads were aligned to IMGT to assign V, D and J genes, CDR3 length, and insertions or deletions at six rearrangement sites. Within each subset, clonotype counts were normalized to sorted cell number, and only after that were true diversity and Gini coefficients computed with the tcR R package. The overlap coefficient, calculated on TCRB nucleotide sequences, was used to quantify repertoire sharing. Held by TCRdb, this immuneACCESS table contains in-frame sequences only and omits some clones. Under half of the omission traces to an unresolved V gene where checked; the cause of the rest is unknown. That table gives V, J and clone size, and the DNA gave D and trimming. In this sample the table shows 150,000 to 200,000 clones, around an eighth of which occur a single time. About 0.59% of the sample rests with the top ten.

Broader findings and caveats from the paper: Because cDNA rather than genomic DNA was sequenced, highly expressing activated cells could have been over-represented, although no difference in activation and CD3 levels was found between groups. Naive, central memory and regulatory TCRB repertoires appeared to be more alike among patients than among healthy donors. A moderate but significant shortening of TCRB CDR3 length was observed in type 1 diabetes patients in all four CD4+ subsets. At VDJ recombination sites, type 1 diabetes patients had fewer insertions and more deleted nucleotides, which implies abnormalities in thymic rearrangement. Because the HLA sub-analyses included only small numbers of individuals, any influence of HLA type on TCRB rearrangement was left unresolved. PCR might favor shorter templates, but patient and control samples were amplified and corrected together, so any skew would affect both groups equally.

The sample comprised central memory CD4+ T cells from blood. The sequence is built from TRBV5-6 and TRBJ2-5; 8 of the junction bases match TRBD1. The receptor's source is a woman aged 18-30 years in good health. The CDR3 protein: CASSFQGARETQYF. The bases are TGTGCCAGCAGCTTTCAGGGGGCGCGAGAGACCCAGTACTTC.